This T cell receptor beta chain was identified during a study of CD4 T cells in relation to SARS-CoV-2 and coronaviruses (dated by TCRdb to the early 2020s). Context from the whole study: In the ViraFEST assay, PBMCs were cultured with antigen for ten to eleven days, after which TCR beta CDR3s were sequenced to identify clonal expansions specific to the antigen. The negative reference condition was either a culture with an HIV-1 Nef peptide pool or a culture with no peptide. Patient-derived lymphoblastoid cell lines were used to map the HLA restriction of shared crossreactive spike epitopes. The study assessed, at the TCR clonotype level, memory CD4+ T cell crossreactivity between SARS-CoV-2 and common cold coronavirus spike proteins. The Adaptive Biotechnologies TCR-sequencing kit was used to sequence samples from a few pre-COVID donors and the naive versus memory experiments, whereas other data were Illumina-based. A different TCR-beta assay, based on Illumina, was used to sequence expansion assays from other donors in the study.

Library preparation used the immunoSEQ multiplex PCR assay. The paper's processing steps were these. During preprocessing, nonproductive sequences were removed, as were CDR3s that did not start with C, did not end with F or W, or were shorter than 7 amino acids. The MANAFEST web app identified antigen-specific clonotypes based on expansion compared with the reference and other culture wells. A clone was considered positive if significant expansion relative to the reference culture was observed in 2 of 3 replicate wells at an FDR below 0.05. For a clone to be considered positive, significant expansion relative to all other tandem wells and an odds ratio above 5 were also required. Pairwise Levenshtein distance, computed with the stringdist R package after three terminal residues were trimmed from each end, was used as the measure of CDR3 homology. Imported from immuneACCESS, the table was reduced by TCRdb to in-frame sequences with V and J called. These copies leave out some clones; in studies compared against another copy, an unresolved V gene accounts for under half, and the cause of the remainder is not known. The V and J calls and the clone size are those of that table, but D and trimming were determined from the DNA. The sample table contains about 22,000 clones; only one count was recorded for around 77% of them. The ten largest clones add up to about 17% of the sample.

CDR1 SGHRS and CDR2 YFSETQ are derived from the germline V gene. V is clipped by 7 bases and J by 2 bases, and the sequence between their germline boundaries is 10 bases long. Spanning cysteine to phenylalanine, the CDR3 consists of 13 amino acids. The read is trimmed to its CDR3 DNA, 39 bases read in frame from base 1. CD4+ T cells from unexposed donors were collected before the COVID-19 pandemic (2011-2018). After approximately eleven days of culture, CD4+ T cells were isolated with the EasySep CD4+ T cell isolation kit. As cell numbers permitted, CD4+ T cells from unexposed donors were tested for reactivity to SARS-CoV-2 S and N and to four common cold coronavirus spike pools. PBMCs were cultured at around 2 million per well in IMDM supplemented with around 5% human AB serum and approximately 9.8 IU/ml IL-2. Half of the culture medium was replaced with fresh IL-2-containing medium on days 3 and 7. In general, every peptide culture condition was set up in three replicate wells. The leukapheresis product used for the unexposed donors was purchased from a commercial source. PBMCs were isolated from leukapheresis product or whole blood by Ficoll-Paque PLUS gradient centrifugation. The PBMCs went either fresh into the expansion assay or into cryopreservation at -140 degrees C. The QIAamp Micro DNA Kit was used to extract genomic DNA from the CD4+ T cells.

The full study reports these points: Crossreactivity analysis centred on spike protein, so crossreactivity against other viral proteins was not assessed. No donor contributed both pre-pandemic and post-infection samples, which limited tracing the source of pre-existing responses. Memory CD4+ clonotypes crossrecognizing SARS-CoV-2 and at least one common cold coronavirus spike were found in approximately 65% of donors. Compared with monoreactive clones, crossreactive clones had significantly weaker SARS-CoV-2-driven expansion, a result consistent with antigenic imprinting. Small numbers of patients and of tested TCRs were a limitation of the study.

As concerns this clone: Its antigen is not yet known. Base qualities are not at hand, and no much larger clone is one base apart.

Sequenced material: CD4+ T cells from PBMCs, cultured in vitro. Recombination linked TRBV5-1 to TRBJ2-1; the D region possibly corresponds to TRBD2 (6 bases align). The source is a human donor in good health. The DNA is TGCGCCAGCGGGGGAGGCCCCTACAATGAGCAGTTCTTC. The translation is CASGGGPYNEQFF.